The T cell receptor (beta chain) under discussion was sequenced for a study of tumor-infiltrating lymphocytes in primary liver carcinoma. Points from the study as a whole: Tumor region pairs showed greater overlap than either tumor-adjacent or tumor-blood pairs did. Tumors carried a top-250-clone fraction significantly exceeding that of blood (p = 0.039).

V lost 6 bases and J 7 bases, leaving 13 bases between the germline ends. The CDR3 has 13 amino acids. Germline values: CDR1 SGHAT, CDR2 FQNNGV. The investigators made TCR beta cDNA from roughly 460 ng total RNA, using a constant-region primer. What produced the TCR beta libraries was three nested multiplex PCR rounds using slightly modified ARM-PCR. With TRBV1-TRBV30 forward primers and a C-beta reverse primer, the first two PCR rounds were run for approximately 9 cycles each. MiXCR, run by TCRdb on the multiplex PCR reads, gives a single entry per CDR3 protein. The sample records roughly 36,000 distinct CDR3 sequences, more than 60% being singletons. Both RNA and DNA were isolated together from approximately 20-30 mg of bulk tissue that had not been sorted. Note on this clonotype: Its antigen is not identified.

Material for sequencing was tumor-adjacent normal liver tissue. The receptor comes from a man aged 40-55 years with primary liver carcinoma and hepatitis B virus infection. V gene TRBV11-2 combines with J gene TRBJ1-5, with a weak D call TRBD1 (6 bases). In DNA form, the CDR3 reads TGTGCCAGCAGTCGCAACAGGGACCAGCCCCAGCATTTT. Protein: CASSRNRDQPQHF.